This passage covers 30 T cell receptor beta chains from one sample sequenced in a study of T cells in women clearing cervical HPV infection listed by TCRdb under 2018. Receptors were amplified or captured by the immunoSEQ multiplex PCR assay. In its TCRdb copy, this immuneACCESS table keeps in-frame sequences only and misses some clones. Where compared with another copy, unresolved V genes explain less than half of these, and the others have no known cause. The sample table holds under 25,000 clones. The leading ten clones occupy approximately 3.5% of the sample. Material: blood buffy coat. Receptors were obtained from a woman aged 18 to 75 with a cervical HPV16 infection that either progressed to CIN3+ or cleared (not recorded which).

In the case of this clone: The read ends 3 residues before the CDR3 terminus; that terminus is restored from the germline J gene. V and J are TRBV20-1 and TRBJ2-3; no firm D call. The CDR3 loop spans 12 amino acids. In germline, CDR1 is DFQATT, CDR2 SNEGSKA (reference sequence). V dropped 3 bases and J dropped 2 bases, with 6 bases sitting between them. CDR3 bases read: TGCAGTGCTAGGTTATCCACAGATACG. This gives the protein CSARLSTDT. From start to end, the CDR3 is CSARLSTDTQYF.

Regarding this clone: The read ends 3 residues shy of where the CDR3 ends; the end is completed using the germline J gene. This chain joins TRBV2 and TRBJ2-7; TRBD1 is a possible D gene (6 bases). The CDR3 spans 14 residues. V was pared by 6 bases and J by 0 bases, with 12 bases between. Germline V gives CDR1 SNHLY, CDR2 FYNNEI. This CDR3 is CASRGGRGSYEQYF. The CDR3 DNA, read in part, is TGTGCCAGCAGGGGTGGCAGGGGCTCCTACGAG. Filled out from reference TRBV2 and TRBJ2-7, the complete variable domain reads EPEVTQTPSHQVTQMGQEVILRCVPISNHLYFYWYRQILGQKVEFLVSFYNNEISEKSEIFDDQFSVERPDGSNFTLKIRSTKLEDSAMYFCASRGGRGSYEQYFGPGTRLTVT.

About this clone itself: The read is 3 residues too short to cover the CDR3 end, so that end is filled in from the germline J gene. This chain connects TRBV7-8 to TRBJ1-2; D is unresolved. CDR1 is SGHVS, CDR2 FQNEAQ, per germline. Trimming cost V 5 bases and J 1 base, with 17 bases left between them. The CDR3 has 16 residues. The CDR3 reads CASSPRIRNNNYGYTF. CDR3 bases read: TGTGCCAGCAGCCCTAGGATACGGAACAATAACTATGGC.

Of note for this clone: The observed sequence ends 3 residues before the CDR3 terminus, with the missing tail filled in from the germline J gene. V usage is TRBV5-4 and J usage is TRBJ2-7, with D maybe TRBD1 (5 bases). The CDR3 contains 14 residues. Per the germline V gene, CDR1 is SGHNT and CDR2 is YYREEE (reference sequence). V lost 0 bases and J lost 5, with 12 bases in between. The CDR3 DNA, read in part, is TGTGCCAGCAGCTTGGTTCAGGGTCCCCACGAG. The encoded protein is CASSLVQGPHE. The entire CDR3 sequence reads CASSLVQGPHEQYF.

The CDR3 spells CASSLTPPLDRGQGGELFF. CDR3 DNA (partial): TGTGCCAGCAGCTTAACGCCCCCCCTCGACAGGGGGCAGGGCGGGGAG. This rearrangement joins TRBV7-3 to TRBJ2-2; TRBD1 matches 10 bases. With the read ending 3 residues before the CDR3 end, the germline J gene is used to fill in that end. This CDR3 spans 19 amino acids. Trimming at V came to 0 bases and at J to 7 bases, leaving 14 bases not matched to a gene. The germline V gene encodes CDR1 SGHTA and CDR2 FQGTGA.

The CDR3 sequence is CSAPLQNTIYF. CDR3 DNA (partial): TGCAGTGCCCCCTTACAGAACACC. The chain combines TRBV20-1 with TRBJ1-3; D gene uncertain. The CDR3 goes on 3 residues after the read ends, and that part is filled in from the germline J gene. V gave up 6 bases and J gave up 7 bases, with 10 bases separating them. The germline V gene has CDR1 DFQATT and CDR2 SNEGSKA (reference sequence). This CDR3 spans 11 amino acids.

In regard to this clone: The read ends 3 residues shy of where the CDR3 ends; the end is completed using the germline J gene. This sequence joins TRBV6-2 or TRBV6-3 and TRBJ1-1, with 9 nucleotides matching TRBD1. Germline V CDR1 and CDR2: MNHEY, SVGEGT. This CDR3 region has 14 residues. V lost 6 bases, J lost 4 bases, and 6 bases stayed unmatched. The covered CDR3 bases are TGTGCCAGCAGGAACAGGGGGCATAGCACTGAA. Residues: CASRNRGHSTE. The complete CDR3 protein is CASRNRGHSTEAFF.

Remarks on this clone: Read coverage stops 3 residues before the CDR3 terminus; the germline J gene supplies the remainder. This chain connects TRBV2 to TRBJ1-4; 7 bases align to TRBD1. The germline gives CDR1 SNHLY, CDR2 FYNNEI. With V trimmed by 0 bases and J by 8 bases, 6 bases remained unmatched. The CDR3 is 15 amino acids. The CDR3 spells CASSEAHRDREKLFF. The sequenced part of the CDR3 DNA is TGTGCCAGCAGTGAAGCGCACCGGGACAGAGAAAAA.

Worth noting for this clone: The CDR3 goes on 3 residues after the read ends, and that part is filled in from the germline J gene. The rearrangement links TRBV4-2 to TRBJ1-2; 7 positions match TRBD1. The CDR3 spans 15 residues. Germline V gene sequence: CDR1 LGHNA, CDR2 YNFKEQ. V shed 1 base and J 3 bases; nucleotides not matched to a gene: 5. Partial CDR3 DNA: TGTGCCAGCAGCCAAGGACAGGGTGACTACTATGGC. It codes for CASSQGQGDYYG. The full CDR3 sequence reads CASSQGQGDYYGYTF.

A note on this clone: The observed sequence ends 3 residues before the CDR3 terminus, with the missing tail filled in from the germline J gene. The chain links TRBV18 to TRBJ2-2; the match to TRBD1 covers 7 bases. Germline assignment: CDR1 KGHSH and CDR2 LQKENI. The CDR3 spans 14 residues. With V trimmed by 2 bases and J by 6 bases, 3 bases remained unmatched. The part of the CDR3 DNA that was read is TGTGCCAGCTCACCAGGACAGGCCGCCGGGGAG. This gives the protein CASSPGQAAGE. The CDR3 reads in full as CASSPGQAAGELFF.

Remarks on this clone: Coverage ceases 3 residues before the CDR3 finishes, and the germline J gene fills in the end. V and J are TRBV19 and TRBJ1-5; D possibly corresponds to TRBD1 (5 bases). The V end was cut by 11 bases, the J end by 0 bases, with 20 bases between. Per germline, CDR1 LNHDA and CDR2 SQIVND (reference sequence). The CDR3 runs 16 residues. CDR3 residues: CASKRRGEGSNQPQHF. The part of the CDR3 DNA that was read is TGTGCCTCTAAAAGGAGAGGGGAGGGTAGCAATCAGCCC.

CDR3 DNA (partial): TGTGCCTGGAGTGTAGGAAGCAAGGGGGCGAGGGAAAAA. Its protein is CAWSVGSKGAREK. The whole CDR3 protein reads CAWSVGSKGAREKLFF. The gene calls are TRBV30 and TRBJ1-4; 7 bases map to TRBD1. From the germline J gene comes the end of the CDR3, since the read stops 3 residues before it. CDR3 length equals 16 residues. Trimming at V came to 0 bases and at J to 8 bases, leaving 12 bases not matched to a gene. Germline V gives CDR1 GTSNPN, CDR2 SVGIG (reference sequence).

A note on this clone: The DNA ends 3 residues before the CDR3 does, and the rest of the CDR3 is filled in from the germline J gene. This chain connects TRBV12-3 or TRBV12-4 to TRBJ2-1; a possible D gene is TRBD1 (5 bases). The CDR3 is 16 amino acids. Trimming took off 6 bases at V and 6 bases at J, with 21 bases between the two ends. The chain's CDR3 is CASRRRDSLSANEQFF. Incomplete CDR3 DNA: TGTGCCAGCAGACGCCGCGACAGCCTATCGGCCAATGAG.

With regard to this clone: Read sequence stops 3 residues before the CDR3 end, and the germline J gene provides the missing end. V usage is TRBV19 and J usage is TRBJ1-2, with D perhaps matching TRBD1 (5 bases). There are 14 residues in the CDR3. Germline-derived CDR1 and CDR2 are LNHDA and SQIVND (reference sequence). V lost 3 bases to trimming and J lost 4 bases, with 12 bases between them. The covered CDR3 bases are TGTGCCAGTAGTATTGGGTCAGGGAGCTATGGC. Amino acids: CASSIGSGSYG. The full-length CDR3 reads as CASSIGSGSYGYTF.

On this clone itself: The sequenced fragment ends 3 residues before the CDR3 boundary, so the rest is inferred from the germline J gene. V is TRBV3-1 (or the pseudogene TRBV3-2) and J is TRBJ2-2; possibly TRBD1 for D (6 bases). V lost 3 bases and J lost 3, with 14 bases in between. CDR1 is LGHDT and CDR2 is YNNKEL in the germline V gene (reference sequence). The CDR3 is 16 amino acids. The sequenced part of the CDR3 DNA is TGTGCCAGCAGCCATCACGAGGGACAACACACCGGGGAG. This gives the protein CASSHHEGQHTGE. The full CDR3 is CASSHHEGQHTGELFF.

Concerning this clone itself: The CDR3 extends 3 residues past the end of the read, so its final part is completed from the germline J gene. This chain connects TRBV13 to TRBJ1-1, with D perhaps matching TRBD1 (5 bases). Trimming cost V 10 bases and J 1 base, with 13 bases left between them. The germline gives CDR1 PRHDT, CDR2 FYEKMQ (reference sequence). The CDR3 has 13 residues. Here the CDR3 reads CATTGHPNTEAFF. The sequenced CDR3 bases are TGTGCCACCACCGGACACCCGAACACTGAA.

Comment on this clone: The read ends 3 residues shy of where the CDR3 ends; the end is completed using the germline J gene. The rearrangement joins TRBV7-9 to TRBJ2-4, with 9 bases lining up with TRBD1. The length of the CDR3 is 14 residues. Germline trimming cut 5 bases from V and 8 bases from J; bases unmatched to any gene: 7. The germline V gene encodes CDR1 SEHNR and CDR2 FQNEAQ (reference sequence). The chain's CDR3 is CASSLPGQGDIQYF. Partial CDR3 DNA: TGTGCCAGCAGCCTACCGGGACAGGGAGACATT.

As to this clone: Read coverage stops 3 residues before the CDR3 terminus; the germline J gene supplies the remainder. The chain is built from TRBV5-1 and TRBJ1-5; a possible D gene is TRBD1 (5 bases). The CDR3 contains 20 residues. CDR1 and CDR2 from the germline V gene are SGHRS and YFSETQ. Between the trimmed V and J ends, which lost 0 bases and 2 bases, there was a span of 24 bases. The CDR3 is CASSLEPQGSPLLGNQPQHF. The sequenced part of the CDR3 DNA is TGCGCCAGCAGCTTGGAGCCCCAGGGCTCCCCCCTCCTGGGCAATCAGCCC.

Comments on this clone: The read stops 3 residues short of the end of the CDR3; the missing end is completed from the germline J gene. The V call is TRBV2, the J call TRBJ1-4; the D is unclear. V was clipped by 7 bases and J by 7 bases, with 13 bases between them. CDR3 length: 13 residues. Germline CDR1 reads SNHLY; CDR2 reads FYNNEI. The CDR3 bases that were read are TGTGCCAGCACAGGACGGACTGCTGAAAAA. This encodes CASTGRTAEK. The whole CDR3 region reads CASTGRTAEKLFF.

As to this clone: The read falls 3 residues short of the CDR3 end, and the missing part is taken from the germline J gene. This rearrangement joins TRBV6-1 to TRBJ2-1, with 15 positions matching TRBD2. Germline V gene lookup returns CDR1 MNHNS and CDR2 SASEGT. The CDR3 length is 15 residues. The junction had 5 bases not matched to a gene; V was cut back by 5 bases and J by 9 bases. CDR3 DNA, as far as it was read: TGTGCCAGCAGTAAAGGACTAGCGGGGGGGCTTGAG. Translation gives CASSKGLAGGLE. The complete CDR3 sequence is CASSKGLAGGLEQFF.

A word on this clone: The CDR3 goes on 3 residues after the read ends, and that part is filled in from the germline J gene. The rearrangement links TRBV6-2 or TRBV6-3 to TRBJ1-5, with D perhaps matching TRBD1 (6 bases). V was trimmed by 8 bases and J by 1 base, leaving 12 bases between them. The germline V gene encodes CDR1 MNHEY and CDR2 SVGEGT. This CDR3 is built from 14 residues. CDR3 DNA (partial): TGTGCCAGCGGGACACGGCAAAGCAATCAGCCC. Its translation is CASGTRQSNQP. The whole CDR3 region reads CASGTRQSNQPQHF.

As for this clone: The read gets to within 3 residues of the CDR3 end, and the germline J gene fills in the rest. The chain uses TRBV7-2 and TRBJ2-1; the match to TRBD2 covers 8 bases. Germline assignment: CDR1 SGHTA and CDR2 FQGNSA. Trimming cost V 2 bases and J 8 bases; bases outside gene matches: 8. CDR3 length: 15 residues. CDR3 DNA, as far as it was read: TGTGCCAGCAGCTTATTCGGGACTAGTGTCGATGAG. Translation gives CASSLFGTSVDE. The whole CDR3 is CASSLFGTSVDEQFF. Full variable domain (remainder filled in from reference TRBV7-2 and TRBJ2-1): GAGVSQSPSNKVTEKGKDVELRCDPISGHTALYWYRQSLGQGLEFLIYFQGNSAPDKSGLPSDRFSAERTGGSVSTLTIQRTQQEDSAVYLCASSLFGTSVDEQFFGPGTRLTVL.

Concerning this clone itself: The sequence runs out 3 residues before the end of the CDR3; the remainder is reconstructed from the germline J gene. The rearrangement joins TRBV30 to TRBJ2-7, with D tentatively TRBD1 (5 bases). CDR3 size: 12 residues. Per the germline V gene, CDR1 is GTSNPN and CDR2 is SVGIG (reference sequence). Trimming took 0 bases from V and 3 from J, leaving 6 bases between them. The CDR3 reads CAWSVGDYEQYF. The CDR3 bases that were read are TGTGCCTGGAGTGTAGGGGACTACGAG.

A word on this clone: The CDR3 end lies 3 residues beyond the end of the read and is filled in from the germline J gene. V gene TRBV5-1 combines with J gene TRBJ2-1; 8 bases map to TRBD1. This CDR3 contains 19 residues. Germline CDR1 is SGHRS and CDR2 is YFSETQ. Trimming cost V 0 bases and J 2 bases; bases outside gene matches: 13. CDR3 loop: CASSLVGNRWTGTYNEQFF. CDR3 bases read: TGCGCCAGCAGCTTGGTGGGTAATAGGTGGACAGGGACCTACAATGAG.

As to this clone: The read ends 3 residues shy of where the CDR3 ends; the end is completed using the germline J gene. The V and J genes are TRBV7-9 and TRBJ1-1; D call uncertain. The CDR3 is 13 amino acids. Per germline, CDR1 SEHNR and CDR2 FQNEAQ (reference sequence). The V and J ends lost 5 bases and 3 bases respectively, with 10 bases between them. The CDR3 sequence is CASSPDFHTEAFF. The CDR3 DNA, read in part, is TGTGCCAGCAGCCCAGATTTTCACACTGAA.

Notes on this clone: The read ends 3 residues before the CDR3 terminus; that terminus is restored from the germline J gene. This chain connects TRBV20-1 to TRBJ2-1; 9 bases are shared with TRBD1. Germline loops: CDR1 DFQATT, CDR2 SNEGSKA (reference sequence). This CDR3 is built from 12 residues. The V and J ends lost 7 bases and 8 bases, in that order; junction bases with no gene match: 6. Here the CDR3 reads CSVQGAIYEQFF. The CDR3 bases that were read are TGCAGTGTACAGGGGGCAATATATGAG.

About this clone itself: The read gets to within 3 residues of the CDR3 end, and the germline J gene fills in the rest. This rearrangement joins TRBV20-1 to TRBJ2-7, with TRBD2 matching 8 bases. The CDR3 sequence is 20 residues long. V was clipped by 0 bases and J by 0 bases; unmatched bases: 19. The germline CDR1 and CDR2 sequences are DFQATT and SNEGSKA (reference sequence). Partial CDR3 DNA: TGCAGTGCTAGAGATGGGGGGCCCAAAGGACTAGCCTGGGACTCCTACGAG. It specifies CSARDGGPKGLAWDSYE. The full CDR3 reads CSARDGGPKGLAWDSYEQYF.

On this clone itself: The read stops 3 residues short of the end of the CDR3; the missing end is completed from the germline J gene. The chain carries TRBV5-4 and TRBJ2-5; perhaps TRBD2 as D (5 bases). The V end lost 4 bases, the J end lost 1 base, and 11 bases lay between the germline ends. Germline loops: CDR1 SGHNT, CDR2 YYREEE (reference sequence). The CDR3 sequence is 14 residues long. The CDR3 bases that were read are TGTGCCAGCAGCGGCGGGCAGCTCCAAGAGACC. Translated: CASSGGQLQET. The full-length CDR3 reads as CASSGGQLQETQYF. Drawing the rest from reference TRBV5-4 and TRBJ2-5, the complete variable domain is ETGVTQSPTHLIKTRGQQVTLRCSSQSGHNTVSWYQQALGQGPQFIFQYYREEENGRGNFPPRFSGLQFPNYSSELNVNALELDDSALYLCASSGGQLQETQYFGPGTRLLVL.

Points on this clone: The read ends 3 residues before the CDR3 terminus; that terminus is restored from the germline J gene. V usage is TRBV20-1 and J usage is TRBJ1-2; the D gene is possibly TRBD1 (5 bases). Looked up from germline, CDR1 is DFQATT and CDR2 is SNEGSKA (reference sequence). Trimming shortened V by 3 bases and J by 3 bases, and 11 bases separated the two germline ends. This CDR3 contains 13 residues. This CDR3 reads CSASSGPDYGYTF. Partial CDR3 DNA: TGCAGTGCTAGTTCAGGGCCTGACTATGGC.

The covered CDR3 bases are TGTGCCAGTGACAGGGTTGGGAACACTGAA. Translation gives CASDRVGNTE. The full CDR3 protein reads CASDRVGNTEAFF. The rearrangement links TRBV30 to TRBJ1-1; TRBD1 aligns across 7 bases. The CDR3 end lies 3 residues beyond the end of the read and is filled in from the germline J gene. The CDR3 length is 13 residues. V lost 8 bases to trimming and J lost 1 base; unmatched junction nucleotides: 7. In germline, CDR1 is GTSNPN, CDR2 SVGIG (reference sequence).